The 20 T cell receptor beta chains below come from one sample, sequenced in a study of blood T cell repertoires in COVID-19. This table comes from immunoSEQ multiplex PCR, and its TCRdb copy is limited to in-frame clones, with some not included. The repertoire holds fewer than 75,000 clones, about 87% seen once, with 6% to 8.5% in the top ten. The specimen sequenced was peripheral blood. These receptors were collected from a man aged 55 to 69 with active or convalescent COVID-19.

V usage is TRBV2 and J usage is TRBJ1-4; D not resolved. Germline V gene lookup returns CDR1 SNHLY and CDR2 FYNNEI. The V end was cut by 6 bases, the J end by 6 bases, with 14 bases between. The CDR3 is made up of 14 amino acids. DNA of the CDR3: TGTGCCAGCAGGAAGGCCCCCGAGGATGAAAAACTGTTTTTT. The encoded protein is CASRKAPEDEKLFF.

The chain links TRBV18 to TRBJ2-5; TRBD1 matches at 10 bases. CDR1 and CDR2 from the germline V gene are KGHSH and LQKENI. This CDR3 contains 13 residues. V lost 5 bases and J lost 5; bases outside the gene matches: 2. CDR3 bases: TGTGCCAGCTCAAAGGGACAGGGGGAGACCCAGTACTTC. This gives the protein CASSKGQGETQYF.

This chain links TRBV7-9 with TRBJ1-4; a weak D match, TRBD1 (5 bases). This CDR3 is built from 12 residues. Trimming cost V 5 bases and J 14 bases, with 15 bases left between them. Germline lookup yields CDR1 SEHNR and CDR2 FQNEAQ (reference sequence). The CDR3 DNA reads as TGTGCCAGCAGCCTCCCCGGGGGTAGGCTGTTTTTT. Encoded protein: CASSLPGGRLFF. The variable domain in full, completed from reference TRBV7-9 and TRBJ1-4, reads DTGVSQNPRHKITKRGQNVTFRCDPISEHNRLYWYRQTLGQGPEFLTYFQNEAQLEKSRLLSDRFSAERPKGSFSTLEIQRTEQGDSAMYLCASSLPGGRLFFGSGTQLSVL.

The chain links TRBV27 to TRBJ1-2, with D possibly TRBD1 on 5 matching bases. The germline V gene has CDR1 MNHEY and CDR2 SMNVEV (reference sequence). The CDR3 sequence is 14 residues long. V was cut by 4 bases and J by 7 bases, with 16 bases left in between. The CDR3 nucleotides read TGTGCCAGCAGTTCAGGGATGAGGAGACCTGGCTACACCTTC. Translation gives CASSSGMRRPGYTF.

The CDR3 region is CSASLREGLHEQYF. In nucleotides, the CDR3 is TGCAGTGCTAGTCTCCGGGAGGGCCTCCACGAGCAGTACTTC. V gene TRBV20-1 combines with J gene TRBJ2-7; the match to TRBD2 covers 8 bases. Trimming removed 3 bases from V and 5 bases from J; junction bases left unmatched: 9. There are 14 residues in the CDR3. Germline CDR1 is DFQATT and CDR2 is SNEGSKA (reference sequence).

V is TRBV7-6 and J is TRBJ1-2, with 10 bases fitting TRBD1. The CDR3 length is 14 residues. CDR1 and CDR2 (germline): SGHVS, FNYEAQ. The junction had 4 bases not matched to a gene; V was cut back by 1 base and J by 8 bases. The DNA for the CDR3 is TGTGCCAGCAGCTTAGGCGGGACAGGGGCCGGCTACACCTTC. This sequence encodes CASSLGGTGAGYTF.

The CDR3 nucleotides are TGTGCCAGGGGGGGGAGATCTAACACTGAAGCTTTCTTT. The encoded protein is CARGGRSNTEAFF. J is TRBJ1-1 and V is TRBV19, with D possibly matching TRBD1 (5 bases). Germline CDR1 and CDR2: LNHDA and SQIVND (reference sequence). The length of the CDR3 is 13 residues. The ends were cut back, 9 bases at V and 2 bases at J, with 13 bases in the middle.

This chain links TRBV7-9 with TRBJ2-1; 10 nucleotides align to TRBD2. The CDR3 sequence is 15 residues long. Germline trimming cut 5 bases from V and 0 bases from J; bases unmatched to any gene: 1. Germline V gene data show CDR1 as SEHNR and CDR2 as FQNEAQ (reference sequence). CDR3 sequence (DNA): TGTGCCAGCAGCAGGACTAGCGGCTCCTACAATGAGCAGTTCTTC. Its protein is CASSRTSGSYNEQFF.

This chain connects TRBV7-9 to TRBJ1-2; a weak D match, TRBD1 (5 bases). Per the germline V gene, CDR1 is SEHNR and CDR2 is FQNEAQ (reference sequence). The V gene lost 4 bases and the J gene lost 3 bases, with 12 bases spanning the gap. CDR3 length: 14 amino acids. The CDR3 region is CASSSQTDYYGYTF. The CDR3 coding sequence is TGTGCCAGCAGCTCGCAGACAGACTACTATGGCTACACCTTC.

This clone occurred a few times. The chain employs TRBV6-5 and TRBJ2-7; the match to TRBD1 covers 7 bases. Germline V gene lookup returns CDR1 MNHEY and CDR2 SVGAGI. The CDR3 is 15 residues long. J gave up 2 bases and V 6 bases, and 10 bases lay outside the gene matches. CDR3 coding DNA: TGTGCCAGCAGCTCACCTCGGACAGGTGCCTACGAGCAGTACTTC. It yields the protein CASSSPRTGAYEQYF.

This sequence joins TRBV7-2 and TRBJ2-1; 10 nucleotides match TRBD2. This CDR3 has 12 amino acids. Germline V gene lookup returns CDR1 SGHTA and CDR2 FQGNSA. Trimming took 0 bases from V and 15 from J; bases not matched to a gene: 2. The CDR3 reads CASSLALAGVFF. The CDR3 bases are TGTGCCAGCAGCTTAGCCCTAGCGGGGGTGTTCTTC.

This clone has a single count. This rearrangement joins TRBV12-5 to TRBJ1-1; D remains unclear. CDR1 and CDR2 from the germline V gene are LGHNT and FRNRAP. This CDR3 is 11 amino acids long. V was clipped by 3 bases and J by 8 bases, with 7 bases between them. The CDR3 region has the DNA TGTGCTAGTGGTTTCTTTCAGGAAGCTTTCTTT. This gives the protein CASGFFQEAFF.

The chain employs TRBV28 and TRBJ2-1; D uncertain. The V gene lost 1 base and the J gene lost 16 bases, with 11 bases spanning the gap. The CDR3 length is 11 residues. Germline V gene data show CDR1 as MDHEN and CDR2 as SYDVKM. The CDR3 DNA reads TGTGCCAGCAGTTTATCAGGTCCCGGTTTCTTC. Protein: CASSLSGPGFF.

This clone was counted a single time. The rearrangement links TRBV13 to TRBJ2-5, with 7 bases lining up with TRBD1. V gave up 6 bases and J gave up 7 bases; unmatched junction bases: 8. Germline V gene lookup returns CDR1 PRHDT and CDR2 FYEKMQ (reference sequence). The CDR3 has 13 residues. In DNA, the CDR3 is TGTGCCAGCAGATCGACAGGGTTGGGGACCCAGTACTTC. It yields the protein CASRSTGLGTQYF. The full variable domain, its missing parts supplied by reference TRBV13 and TRBJ2-5, is AAGVIQSPRHLIKEKRETATLKCYPIPRHDTVYWYQQGPGQDPQFLISFYEKMQSDKGSIPDRFSAQQFSDYHSELNMSSLELGDSALYFCASRSTGLGTQYFGPGTRLLVL.

The rearrangement links TRBV6-2 or TRBV6-3 to TRBJ2-7, with 7 bases lining up with TRBD2. Losses at the gene ends were 6 bases for V and 4 bases for J; bases not matched to a gene: 6. Germline CDR1 is MNHEY and CDR2 is SVGEGT. This CDR3 has 13 amino acids. CDR3 residues: CASSPSGVYEQYF. CDR3 sequence (DNA): TGTGCCAGCAGCCCAAGCGGGGTGTACGAGCAGTACTTC.

This chain joins TRBV28 and TRBJ1-6, with 8 bases aligning to TRBD1. Trimming cost V 5 bases and J 5 bases; bases outside gene matches: 8. This CDR3 comprises 16 residues. Germline CDR1 reads MDHEN; CDR2 reads SYDVKM. Written as DNA, the CDR3 is TGTGCCAGCAGTCCGAGGACAGGGCGAAATAATTCACCCCTCCACTTT. Encoded protein: CASSPRTGRNNSPLHF.

The chain uses TRBV27 and TRBJ1-2, with a tentative D call TRBD1 (5 bases). V was shortened by 5 bases and J by 4 bases, with 5 bases between the two germline ends. This CDR3 is 11 amino acids long. Germline loops: CDR1 MNHEY, CDR2 SMNVEV (reference sequence). The CDR3 coding sequence is TGTGCCAGCAGTGACAGCTATGGCTACACCTTC. Protein product: CASSDSYGYTF.

The rearrangement uses TRBV5-6 and TRBJ2-1; TRBD2 aligns across 10 bases. J gave up 5 bases and V 4 bases, and 6 bases lay outside the gene matches. The CDR3 runs to 15 residues. In germline, CDR1 is SGHDT, CDR2 YYEEEE. CDR3 loop: CASSLGLALNNEQFF. In DNA, the CDR3 is TGTGCCAGCAGCCTGGGACTAGCGCTGAACAATGAGCAGTTCTTC.

The V call is TRBV28, the J call TRBJ2-1, with 7 bases aligning to TRBD1. This CDR3 comprises 16 residues. V was clipped by 6 bases and J by 6 bases; unmatched bases: 14. The V gene's germline CDR1 is MDHEN and CDR2 SYDVKM. The CDR3 DNA reads as TGTGCCAGCAGGTTAGGGGGCTTCATTGCCCCCAATGAGCAGTTCTTC. Its protein product is CASRLGGFIAPNEQFF. Full variable domain (rest looked up from reference TRBV28 and TRBJ2-1): DVKVTQSSRYLVKRTGEKVFLECVQDMDHENMFWYRQDPGLGLRLIYFSYDVKMKEKGDIPEGYSVSREKKERFSLILESASTNQTSMYLCASRLGGFIAPNEQFFGPGTRLTVL.

The chain couples TRBV18 to TRBJ1-1; TRBD1 is a possible D gene (5 bases). CDR1 KGHSH and CDR2 LQKENI come from the germline V gene. The CDR3 totals 16 residues. Deletions cut 3 bases from V and 1 base from J, with 15 bases between. CDR3: CASSPQKGRGNTEAFF. CDR3 nucleotide sequence: TGTGCCAGCTCACCCCAAAAGGGGAGGGGGAACACTGAAGCTTTCTTT.